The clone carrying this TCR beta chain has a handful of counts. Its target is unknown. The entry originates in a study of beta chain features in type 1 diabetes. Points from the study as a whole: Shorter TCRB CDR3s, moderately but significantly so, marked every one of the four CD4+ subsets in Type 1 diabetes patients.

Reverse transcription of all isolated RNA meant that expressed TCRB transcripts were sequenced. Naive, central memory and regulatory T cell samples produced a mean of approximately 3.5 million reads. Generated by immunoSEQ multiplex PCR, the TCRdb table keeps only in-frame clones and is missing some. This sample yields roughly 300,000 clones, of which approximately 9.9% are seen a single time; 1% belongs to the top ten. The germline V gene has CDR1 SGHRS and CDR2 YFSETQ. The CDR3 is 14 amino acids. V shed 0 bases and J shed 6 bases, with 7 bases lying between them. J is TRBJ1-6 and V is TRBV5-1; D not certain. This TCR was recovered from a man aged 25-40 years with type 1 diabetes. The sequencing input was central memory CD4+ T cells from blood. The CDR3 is CASSLGAANSPLHF. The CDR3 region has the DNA TGCGCCAGCAGCTTGGGGGCAGCTAATTCACCCCTCCACTTT.